This T cell receptor beta chain was profiled in a study of T cell responses to AZD1222 COVID-19 vaccine. Study results and limitations: Regions 160-218 and 743-854 held dominance among vaccine-associated CD4 TCRs, which spanned spike. Per reports, nearly half of all spike-specific TCRs target regions that are unmutated in variants.

V lost 3 bases to trimming and J lost 7 bases; unmatched junction nucleotides: 3. The germline V gene encodes CDR1 SQVTM and CDR2 ANQGSEA. This CDR3 contains 14 residues. Measured with immunoSEQ multiplex PCR; TCRdb has only the in-frame clones, and not every one. In the table there are roughly 120,000 clones, 70% to 90% of which are singletons. In regard to this clone: Its antigen is unidentified.

The V gene is TRBV29-1, the J gene TRBJ1-4; 12 bases align to TRBD1. The receptor was isolated from an adult in good health. Sequencing was performed on peripheral blood, taken on day 0 of MenACWY control vaccination. This CDR3 reads CSVDGTGGGEKLFF. In DNA form, the CDR3 reads TGCAGCGTTGATGGGACAGGGGGCGGTGAAAAACTGTTTTTT.